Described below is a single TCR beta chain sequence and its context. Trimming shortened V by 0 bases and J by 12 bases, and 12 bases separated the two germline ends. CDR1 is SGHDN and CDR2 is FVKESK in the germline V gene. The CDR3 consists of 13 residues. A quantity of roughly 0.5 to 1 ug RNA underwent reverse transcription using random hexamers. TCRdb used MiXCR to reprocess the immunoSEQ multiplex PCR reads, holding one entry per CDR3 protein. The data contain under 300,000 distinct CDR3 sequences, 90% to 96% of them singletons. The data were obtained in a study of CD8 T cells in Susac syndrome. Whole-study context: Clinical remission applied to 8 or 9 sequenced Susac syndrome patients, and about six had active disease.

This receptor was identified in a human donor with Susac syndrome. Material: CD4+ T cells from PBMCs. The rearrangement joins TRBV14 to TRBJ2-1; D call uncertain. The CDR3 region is CASSQDWVTGQFF. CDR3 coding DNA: TGTGCCAGCAGCCAAGATTGGGTAACTGGGCAGTTCTTC.